A single sample is the source of the 30 T cell receptor beta chains below, sequenced in a study of sequential checkpoint blockade in melanoma. This sample's treatment: randomized to nivolumab then ipilimumab (arm A) or the reverse (arm B). The data were produced by immunoSEQ multiplex PCR, yet TCRdb's version contains in-frame clones alone and is incomplete. The data contain 18,000 or so clones, roughly 70% of them singletons. The sample here was CD8+ T cells sorted from blood (inferred from file names), taken from a patient given nivolumab and ipilimumab in sequence. Receptor source: a human donor with melanoma.

This chain links TRBV4-1 with TRBJ2-1; the D gene is possibly TRBD1 (6 bases). CDR1 MGHRA and CDR2 YSYEKL come from the germline V gene. The CDR3 is made up of 17 amino acids. V lost 6 bases and J 4 bases, leaving 22 bases between the germline ends. CDR3 DNA sequence: TGCGCCAGCAGTTTCCGCCCAGGGGTGGAAGGTTACAATGAGCAGTTCTTC. Translating it yields CASSFRPGVEGYNEQFF.

This clone was seen just once. V and J are TRBV16 and TRBJ2-5; 7 bases are shared with TRBD1. CDR1 is KGHSY, CDR2 FQNENV, per germline. The CDR3 is 15 amino acids. V lost 3 bases to trimming and J lost 2 bases; unmatched junction nucleotides: 6. CDR3 nucleotides: TGTGCCAGCAGCCACACTGAGACAGGGCAAGAGACCCAGTACTTC. Its translation: CASSHTETGQETQYF. The complete variable domain, with remaining parts taken from reference TRBV16 and TRBJ2-5, reads GEEVAQTPKHLVRGEGQKAKLYCAPIKGHSYVFWYQQVLKNEFKFLISFQNENVFDETGMPKERFSAKCLPNSPCSLEIQATKLEDSAVYFCASSHTETGQETQYFGPGTRLLVL.

This clone was seen only a few times. V usage is TRBV7-3 and J usage is TRBJ2-1, with D possibly matching TRBD1 (5 bases). Germline V gives CDR1 SGHTA, CDR2 FQGTGA. The CDR3 extends over 13 amino acids. Trimming removed 3 bases from V and 8 bases from J, with 11 bases in between. This CDR3 is CASSFPGRDEQFF. The DNA of the CDR3 is TGTGCCAGCAGCTTCCCGGGCAGGGATGAGCAGTTCTTC.

The rearrangement links TRBV30 to TRBJ1-2; TRBD1 aligns across 10 bases. With 0 bases clipped from V and 4 bases from J, the junction kept 14 bases outside the gene matches. CDR3 size: 18 residues. CDR1 GTSNPN and CDR2 SVGIG come from the germline V gene (reference sequence). CDR3 nucleotide sequence: TGTGCCTGGAGTGTACTAGTCCGGACAGGGGGGCCTGTCTATGGCTACACCTTC. Amino acids: CAWSVLVRTGGPVYGYTF.

This sequence joins TRBV27 and TRBJ2-7; the match to TRBD2 covers 8 bases. The CDR3 runs to 15 residues. Unmatched junction bases numbered 6, after V lost 3 bases and J lost 2 bases. Germline V gene sequence: CDR1 MNHEY, CDR2 SMNVEV (reference sequence). The CDR3 loop reads CASSLSSGVAYEQYF. The CDR3 coding sequence is TGTGCCAGCAGTTTGAGTAGCGGGGTGGCCTACGAGCAGTACTTC.

The V call is TRBV6-6, the J call TRBJ2-5, with 9 bases matching TRBD2. The CDR3 consists of 15 residues. Germline V gene sequence: CDR1 MNHNY, CDR2 SVGAGI (reference sequence). V lost 5 bases and J lost 6; bases outside the gene matches: 10. CDR3 residues: CASSPGAGGRKTQYF. In DNA form, the CDR3 reads TGTGCCAGCAGTCCCGGGGCGGGGGGGCGAAAGACCCAGTACTTC.

This clone was observed a few times. This chain connects TRBV13 to TRBJ2-7, with D uncertain. Trimming pared 5 bases from V and 6 bases from J, leaving 5 bases between. Germline CDR1 PRHDT, CDR2 FYEKMQ (reference sequence). The CDR3 length is 10 residues. The CDR3, as DNA: TGTGCCAGCAGCGGCACCGAGCAGTACTTC. It specifies CASSGTEQYF.

The chain is built from TRBV4-3 and TRBJ2-1; 7 bases match TRBD2. The J segment lost 9 bases and the V segment lost 0 bases, leaving 8 bases of the junction unmatched. This CDR3 spans 15 amino acids. CDR1 is LGHNA, CDR2 YSLEER, per germline. As DNA, the CDR3 is TGCGCCAGCAGCCAAGATGGGACTAAAGGAGGTGAGCAGTTCTTC. It yields the protein CASSQDGTKGGEQFF.

In DNA, the CDR3 is TGCAGCGTTGGTCGGGACAGGGGAATCTACGAGCAGTACTTC. Protein product: CSVGRDRGIYEQYF. This chain joins TRBV29-1 and TRBJ2-7; TRBD1 agrees at 10 bases. This CDR3 has 14 residues. Germline trimming cut 4 bases from V and 3 bases from J; bases unmatched to any gene: 6. The germline gives CDR1 SQVTM, CDR2 ANQGSEA.

The chain carries TRBV27 and TRBJ2-7, with D uncertain. CDR1 MNHEY and CDR2 SMNVEV come from the germline V gene (reference sequence). Trimming removed 4 bases at V and 6 bases at J, with 7 bases between. This CDR3 is 11 amino acids long. CDR3 sequence reads: CASSSLGEQYF. The CDR3 DNA sequence: TGTGCCAGCAGTTCCCTAGGCGAGCAGTACTTC.

This chain connects TRBV7-9 to TRBJ2-2; 7 nucleotides line up with TRBD2. The CDR3 runs 19 residues. CDR1 is SEHNR and CDR2 is FQNEAQ in the germline V gene (reference sequence). The ends lost 3 bases at V and 3 bases at J; junction bases unmatched: 16. The CDR3 region is CASSFFLLAPEGYTGELFF. The CDR3 DNA reads as TGTGCCAGCAGCTTCTTTTTACTAGCGCCAGAGGGTTACACCGGGGAGCTGTTTTTT.

This chain joins TRBV4-3 and TRBJ2-2; TRBD1 matches at 10 bases. Looked up from germline, CDR1 is LGHNA and CDR2 is YSLEER. The junction had 6 bases not matched to a gene; V was cut back by 1 base and J by 7 bases. CDR3 size: 16 residues. The CDR3 DNA sequence: TGCGCCAGCAGCCAAGGGTGGGGACAGGGGCACGGGGAGCTGTTTTTT. Its protein is CASSQGWGQGHGELFF.

The rearrangement links TRBV6-4 to TRBJ2-5, with D tentatively TRBD2 (6 bases). The CDR3 covers 13 residues. Germline loops: CDR1 MRHNA, CDR2 SNTAGT. V lost 5 bases, J lost 5 bases, and 12 bases lay in between. The CDR3 coding sequence is TGTGCCAGCAGTACGGGAGAGGGGGAGACCCAGTACTTC. Translation gives CASSTGEGETQYF.

The table lists this clone with a count of one. The chain couples TRBV9 to TRBJ2-7; D is perhaps TRBD2 (6 bases). The CDR3 covers 14 residues. From germline, CDR1 is SGDLS and CDR2 YYNGEE. The V end lost 4 bases, the J end lost 6 bases, and 17 bases lay between the germline ends. The CDR3 DNA reads TGTGCCAGCAGCCTTCGGAGTGGGGGAGGCGAGCAGTACTTC. Encoded protein: CASSLRSGGGEQYF.

The CDR3 region has the DNA TGTGCCAGCAGCTTAGACCCTGGGGCCACTGAAGCTTTCTTT. The encoded protein is CASSLDPGATEAFF. J is TRBJ1-1 and V is TRBV7-2; tentative D call: TRBD1 (5 bases). With 1 base removed from V and 4 bases from J, the gap between germline ends came to 10 bases. There are 14 residues in the CDR3. The germline CDR1 and CDR2 sequences are SGHTA and FQGNSA.

The gene calls are TRBV25-1 and TRBJ2-2; 10 positions agree with TRBD2. Germline CDR1 and CDR2: MGHDK and SYGVNS. Germline trimming cut 4 bases from V and 8 bases from J; bases unmatched to any gene: 7. This CDR3 is built from 15 residues. CDR3 DNA: TGTGCCAGCAGTGTTAGCGGGAGGTTATCGGGGGAGCTGTTTTTT. It is translated as CASSVSGRLSGELFF.

The rearrangement links TRBV28 to TRBJ1-2, with D hard to call. CDR1 is MDHEN, CDR2 SYDVKM, per germline. V lost 7 bases and J lost 6, with 18 bases in between. The CDR3 has 14 amino acids. CDR3 sequence reads: CASTVLGYMNGYTF. DNA for the CDR3: TGTGCCAGCACCGTACTAGGGTATATGAATGGCTACACCTTC.

The chain has TRBV6-5 and TRBJ2-7; no clear D gene. CDR1 and CDR2 from the germline V gene are MNHEY and SVGAGI. The CDR3 covers 13 residues. The V end lost 6 bases, the J end lost 3 bases, and 12 bases lay between the germline ends. The CDR3 DNA sequence: TGTGCCAGCAGACATATCCAACACTACGAGCAGTACTTC. Translated: CASRHIQHYEQYF.

There are a few counts of this clone. The chain employs TRBV4-3 and TRBJ2-7, with 7 bases lining up with TRBD2. V lost 0 bases to trimming and J lost 1 base; unmatched junction nucleotides: 6. Per germline, CDR1 LGHNA and CDR2 YSLEER. CDR3 length: 16 residues. CDR3 protein: CASSQDLGRGSYEQYF. The CDR3, as DNA: TGCGCCAGCAGCCAAGATCTAGGGAGGGGTTCCTACGAGCAGTACTTC.

The chain recombines TRBV7-9 with TRBJ1-4; D gene uncertain. This CDR3 has 13 amino acids. Germline lookup yields CDR1 SEHNR and CDR2 FQNEAQ (reference sequence). V dropped 4 bases and J dropped 13 bases, with 16 bases sitting between them. This chain's CDR3 is CASSSFDEFRLFF. The CDR3 bases are TGTGCCAGCAGCTCCTTCGATGAGTTTAGACTGTTTTTT.

This clone was counted a single time. V is TRBV4-1 and J is TRBJ1-2; the D is unclear. Trimming pared 0 bases from V and 7 bases from J, leaving 9 bases between. Germline V gene lookup returns CDR1 MGHRA and CDR2 YSYEKL. CDR3 length: 13 residues. CDR3 protein: CASSQDTQFGYTF. CDR3 bases: TGCGCCAGCAGCCAAGATACCCAGTTTGGCTACACCTTC.

The chain is built from TRBV7-9 and TRBJ2-2; D not certain. The CDR3 spans 17 residues. Trimming took 5 bases from V and 0 from J, leaving 16 bases between them. Germline lookup yields CDR1 SEHNR and CDR2 FQNEAQ (reference sequence). The CDR3 coding sequence is TGTGCCAGCAGCCCTCCGTTTAGAATCGCGAACACCGGGGAGCTGTTTTTT. Protein sequence: CASSPPFRIANTGELFF.

The V and J genes are TRBV19 and TRBJ2-1, with D possibly TRBD1 on 6 matching bases. The CDR3 runs 14 residues. V lost 8 bases and J lost 0, with 11 bases in between. CDR1 and CDR2 (germline): LNHDA, SQIVND (reference sequence). The CDR3 region has the DNA TGTGCCAGTGGGACATGGGACTCCTACAATGAGCAGTTCTTC. Translation gives CASGTWDSYNEQFF.

This clone showed up just a few times. V is TRBV7-9 and J is TRBJ2-7; D unresolved. CDR1 and CDR2 (germline): SEHNR, FQNEAQ (reference sequence). The CDR3 is made up of 11 amino acids. Trimming took 4 bases from V and 2 from J, leaving 3 bases between them. CDR3 protein: CASSSPYEQYF. The CDR3 coding sequence is TGTGCCAGCAGCTCTCCCTACGAGCAGTACTTC. The whole variable domain, filled in from reference TRBV7-9 and TRBJ2-7, reads DTGVSQNPRHKITKRGQNVTFRCDPISEHNRLYWYRQTLGQGPEFLTYFQNEAQLEKSRLLSDRFSAERPKGSFSTLEIQRTEQGDSAMYLCASSSPYEQYFGPGTRLTVT.

The chain employs TRBV6-6 and TRBJ1-2; TRBD1 agrees at 7 bases. Germline CDR1 MNHNY, CDR2 SVGAGI (reference sequence). Trimming cost V 4 bases and J 7 bases; bases outside gene matches: 9. The CDR3 runs 14 residues. CDR3 sequence (DNA): TGTGCCAGCAGTTCTCGACAGGGACAAGGTGGCTACACCTTC. It yields the protein CASSSRQGQGGYTF.

The V and J genes are TRBV5-6 and TRBJ1-1, with D maybe TRBD1 (5 bases). V lost 2 bases to trimming and J lost 7 bases, with 21 bases between them. This CDR3 has 16 residues. From germline, CDR1 is SGHDT and CDR2 YYEEEE. CDR3: CASSFGNSETAFEAFF. The CDR3 DNA follows: TGTGCCAGCAGCTTTGGAAACTCCGAGACAGCATTTGAAGCTTTCTTT.

In regard to this clone: This sample also contains other DNA sequences that code for the same CDR3. J is TRBJ1-4 and V is TRBV30, with D perhaps matching TRBD1 (5 bases). The germline V gene encodes CDR1 GTSNPN and CDR2 SVGIG (reference sequence). V lost 4 bases and J lost 8, with 11 bases in between. The CDR3 consists of 12 residues. CDR3 sequence reads: CAWNQGGEKLFF. For the CDR3, the DNA is TGTGCCTGGAATCAGGGCGGAGAAAAACTGTTTTTT.

This clone was counted a few times. V and J are TRBV7-9 and TRBJ2-7; the D is unclear. Deletions cut 5 bases from V and 6 bases from J, with 8 bases between. CDR1 is SEHNR, CDR2 FQNEAQ, per germline (reference sequence). CDR3 length equals 11 residues. The CDR3 coding sequence is TGTGCCAGCAGCCCCGGTGGCGAGCAGTACTTC. Protein product: CASSPGGEQYF.

This clone was counted between two and nine times. The V call is TRBV6-1, the J call TRBJ2-1, with 8 bases fitting TRBD1. This CDR3 is 15 amino acids long. V trimming: 4 bases; J trimming: 2 bases; junction bases outside the gene matches: 4. Germline lookup yields CDR1 MNHNS and CDR2 SASEGT. As DNA, the CDR3 is TGTGCCAGCAGTGGGACAGGGAATACCTACAATGAGCAGTTCTTC. This translates into CASSGTGNTYNEQFF.

The rearrangement uses TRBV6-5 and TRBJ1-1, with D maybe TRBD1 (5 bases). Per the germline V gene, CDR1 is MNHEY and CDR2 is SVGAGI. V was cut by 6 bases and J by 8 bases, with 10 bases left in between. The CDR3 is 11 residues long. This chain's CDR3 is CASSVRGEAFF. Written as DNA, the CDR3 is TGTGCCAGCAGCGTCCGGGGGGAAGCTTTCTTT.